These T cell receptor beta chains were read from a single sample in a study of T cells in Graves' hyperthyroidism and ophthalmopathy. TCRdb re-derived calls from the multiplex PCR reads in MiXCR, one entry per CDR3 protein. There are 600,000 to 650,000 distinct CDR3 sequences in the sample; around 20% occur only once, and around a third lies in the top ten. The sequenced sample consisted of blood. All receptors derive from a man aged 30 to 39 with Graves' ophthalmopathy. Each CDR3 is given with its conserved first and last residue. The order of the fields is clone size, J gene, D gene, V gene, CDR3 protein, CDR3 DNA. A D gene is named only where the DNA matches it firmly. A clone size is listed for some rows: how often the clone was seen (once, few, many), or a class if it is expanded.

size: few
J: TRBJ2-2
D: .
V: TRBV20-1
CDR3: CSPRELDTGELFF
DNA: TGCAGTCCTCGGGAGTTGGACACCGGGGAGCTGTTTTTT

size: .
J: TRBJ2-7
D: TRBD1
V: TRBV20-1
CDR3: CSASLARGLGSYEQYF
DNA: TGCAGTGCTAGTCTGGCTAGGGGGCTAGGGAGCTACGAGCAGTACTTC

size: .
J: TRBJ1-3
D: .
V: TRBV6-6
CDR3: CASSYSFGGMDLGNTIYF
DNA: TGTGCCAGCAGTTACTCGTTCGGAGGGATGGACCTTGGAAACACCATATATTTT

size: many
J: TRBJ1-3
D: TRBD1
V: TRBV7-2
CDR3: CASSFTGGGGNTIYF
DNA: TGTGCCAGCAGCTTCACAGGGGGCGGTGGAAACACCATATATTTT

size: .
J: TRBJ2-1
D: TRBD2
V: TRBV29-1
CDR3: CSVATSGTYNEQFF
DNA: TGCAGCGTCGCTACTAGCGGGACCTACAATGAGCAGTTCTTC

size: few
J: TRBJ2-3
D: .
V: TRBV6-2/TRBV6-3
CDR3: CASSRLSRTDTQYF
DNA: TGTGCCAGCAGTCGACTATCGCGCACAGATACGCAGTATTTT

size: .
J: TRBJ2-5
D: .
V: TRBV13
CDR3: CASSLRDRETQHF
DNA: TGTGCCAGCAGCTTGAGAGATCGGGAGACCCAGCACTTC

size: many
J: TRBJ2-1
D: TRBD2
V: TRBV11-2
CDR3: CASSPGLAGTNEQFF
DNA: TGTGCCAGCAGCCCGGGACTAGCGGGAACTAATGAGCAGTTCTTC

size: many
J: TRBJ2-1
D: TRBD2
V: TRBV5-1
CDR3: CASSTPGLAGEYGEQFF
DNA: TGCGCCAGCAGCACGCCGGGACTAGCGGGAGAATATGGTGAGCAGTTCTTC

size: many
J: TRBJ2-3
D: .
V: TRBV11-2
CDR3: CASSLGRPRDTQYF
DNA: TGTGCCAGCAGCTTAGGCCGGCCGAGGGATACGCAGTATTTT

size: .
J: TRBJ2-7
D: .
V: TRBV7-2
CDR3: CASSLSSFRKGTYEQYF
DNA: TGTGCCAGCAGCTTATCTTCCTTCCGAAAAGGCACCTACGAGCAGTACTTC

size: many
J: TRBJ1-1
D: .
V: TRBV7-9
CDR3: CASSLSGTNTEAFF
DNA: TGTGCCAGCAGCTTATCAGGGACGAACACTGAAGCTTTCTTT

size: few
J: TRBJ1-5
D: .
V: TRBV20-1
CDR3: CSARTPNSNQPQHF
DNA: TGCAGTGCTAGAACCCCGAATAGCAATCAGCCCCAGCATTTT

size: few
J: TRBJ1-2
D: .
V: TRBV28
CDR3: CASSGKASDLYGYTF
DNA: TGTGCCAGCAGTGGCAAAGCCTCGGACCTCTATGGCTACACCTTC